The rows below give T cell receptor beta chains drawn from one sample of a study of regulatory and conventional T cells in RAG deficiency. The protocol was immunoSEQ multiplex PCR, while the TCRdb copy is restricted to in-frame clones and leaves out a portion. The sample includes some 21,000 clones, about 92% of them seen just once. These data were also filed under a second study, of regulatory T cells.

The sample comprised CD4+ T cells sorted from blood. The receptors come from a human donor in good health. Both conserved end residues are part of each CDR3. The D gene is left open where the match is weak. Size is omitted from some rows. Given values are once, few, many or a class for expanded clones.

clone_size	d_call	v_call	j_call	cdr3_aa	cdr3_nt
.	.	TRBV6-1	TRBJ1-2	CASSEFRAGPGYGYTF	TGTGCCAGCAGTGAATTTCGTGCAGGGCCAGGCTATGGCTACACCTTC
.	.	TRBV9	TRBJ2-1	CASSVDPGVQEQFF	TGTGCCAGCAGCGTAGACCCCGGGGTCCAGGAGCAGTTCTTC
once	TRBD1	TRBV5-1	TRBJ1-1	CASSLVGSGGGTEAFF	TGCGCCAGCAGCTTGGTAGGGTCAGGGGGTGGGACTGAAGCTTTCTTT
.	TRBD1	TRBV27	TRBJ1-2	CASSLTGTGGVYGYTF	TGTGCCAGCAGTCTAACCGGGACAGGTGGAGTTTATGGCTACACCTTC
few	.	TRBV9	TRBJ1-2	CASSVRDNYGYTF	TGTGCCAGCAGCGTCCGGGACAACTATGGCTACACCTTC
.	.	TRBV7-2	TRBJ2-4	CASSQFAIQYF	TGTGCCAGCAGCCAATTCGCCATTCAGTACTTC
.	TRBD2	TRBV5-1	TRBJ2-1	CASSLEAGLNEQFF	TGCGCCAGCAGCTTGGAAGCGGGGCTCAATGAGCAGTTCTTC
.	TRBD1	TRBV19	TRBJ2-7	CASSMEQGGSYEQYF	TGTGCCAGTAGTATGGAACAGGGGGGCTCCTACGAGCAGTACTTC
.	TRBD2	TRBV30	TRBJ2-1	CAWSVGTSGSDEQFF	TGTGCCTGGAGTGTAGGGACTAGCGGGAGTGATGAGCAGTTCTTC
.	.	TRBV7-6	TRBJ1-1	CASSSSQGALGTEAFF	TGTGCCAGCAGCTCCTCTCAAGGGGCGTTGGGCACTGAAGCTTTCTTT
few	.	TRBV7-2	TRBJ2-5	CASSLAIGTQYF	TGTGCCAGCAGCTTAGCGATCGGGACCCAGTACTTC
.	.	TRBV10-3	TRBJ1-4	CAISEDLANEKLFF	TGTGCCATCAGTGAGGATTTAGCTAATGAAAAACTGTTTTTT
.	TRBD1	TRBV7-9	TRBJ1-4	CASSTLRGQEKLFF	TGTGCCAGCAGCACCCTGAGGGGGCAAGAAAAACTGTTTTTT
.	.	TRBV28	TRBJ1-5	CASSTGYQPQHF	TGTGCCAGCAGTACAGGGTATCAGCCCCAGCATTTT
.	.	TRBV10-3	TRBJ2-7	CAISGLTSYEQYF	TGTGCCATCAGTGGACTAACCTCCTACGAGCAGTACTTC
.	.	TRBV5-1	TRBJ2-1	CASSLDRPNNEQFF	TGCGCCAGCAGCTTGGATCGGCCTAACAATGAGCAGTTCTTC
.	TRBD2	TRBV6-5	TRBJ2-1	CASMVAGGYEQFF	TGTGCCAGCATGGTAGCGGGGGGTTACGAGCAGTTCTTC
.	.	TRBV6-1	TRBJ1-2	CASSPSRDFGRGYTF	TGTGCCAGCAGTCCCTCGCGGGACTTCGGGAGGGGCTACACCTTC
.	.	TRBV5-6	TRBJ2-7	CASSSLPEQYF	TGTGCCAGCAGCTCCCTTCCAGAGCAGTACTTC
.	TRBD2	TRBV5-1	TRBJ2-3	CASSQGTSGGARGTDTQYF	TGCGCCAGCAGCCAGGGGACTAGCGGGGGGGCCCGGGGCACAGATACGCAGTATTTT
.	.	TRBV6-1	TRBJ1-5	CASGSFGGQPQHF	TGTGCCAGCGGAAGTTTCGGGGGACAGCCCCAGCATTTT
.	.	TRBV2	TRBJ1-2	CASSETLGFGGYTF	TGTGCCAGCAGTGAAACGTTGGGGTTCGGTGGCTACACCTTC
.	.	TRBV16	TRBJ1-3	CASSVQGAGNTIYF	TGTGCCAGCAGCGTACAGGGAGCTGGAAACACCATATATTTT
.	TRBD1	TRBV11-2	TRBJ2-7	CASSRTRGQGVYEQYF	TGTGCCAGCAGCCGAACACGGGGACAGGGTGTCTACGAGCAGTACTTC
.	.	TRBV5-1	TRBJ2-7	CASSNPTRGEQYF	TGCGCCAGCAGCAACCCGACACGGGGCGAGCAGTACTTC
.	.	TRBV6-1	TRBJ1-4	CASSEGPRGNEKLFF	TGTGCCAGCAGTGAAGGTCCCAGGGGTAACGAAAAACTGTTTTTT
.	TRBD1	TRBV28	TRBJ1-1	CASTDRDTEAFF	TGTGCCAGCACCGACAGGGACACTGAAGCTTTCTTT
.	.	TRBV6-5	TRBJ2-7	CASSYGTPYYEQYF	TGTGCCAGCAGTTATGGGACCCCCTACTACGAGCAGTACTTC
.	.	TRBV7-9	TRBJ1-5	CASSLIGDNQPQHF	TGTGCCAGCAGCTTAATTGGGGACAATCAGCCCCAGCATTTT
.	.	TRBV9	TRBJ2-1	CASSVALMKNPYNEQFF	TGTGCCAGCAGCGTAGCTTTAATGAAGAATCCCTACAATGAGCAGTTCTTC
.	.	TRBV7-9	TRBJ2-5	CASSRNALAYQETQYF	TGTGCCAGCAGCCGCAATGCCCTAGCGTACCAAGAGACCCAGTACTTC
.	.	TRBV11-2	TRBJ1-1	CASSQQGNTEAFF	TGTGCCAGCAGCCAACAGGGAAATACGGAAGCTTTCTTT
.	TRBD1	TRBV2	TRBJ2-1	CASTPTGGSYNEQFF	TGTGCCAGCACTCCGACAGGGGGCTCCTACAATGAGCAGTTCTTC
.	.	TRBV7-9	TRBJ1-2	CASSLGQGSNGYTF	TGTGCCAGCAGCTTAGGTCAGGGTTCGAATGGCTACACCTTC
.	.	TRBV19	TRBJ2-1	CATQDGSGLFNEQFF	TGTGCCACCCAGGACGGGAGTGGTCTTTTCAATGAGCAGTTCTTC
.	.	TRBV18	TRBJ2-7	CASSGYSYEQYF	TGTGCCAGCTCAGGATACAGCTACGAGCAGTACTTC
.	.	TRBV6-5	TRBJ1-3	CASSYAGSGPDTIYF	TGTGCCAGCAGTTACGCAGGTAGCGGGCCGGACACCATATATTTT
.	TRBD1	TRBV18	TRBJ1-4	CASSPSGTATNEKLFF	TGTGCCAGCTCACCTTCCGGGACAGCTACTAATGAAAAACTGTTTTTT
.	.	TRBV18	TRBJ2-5	CASSPPSRGEQYF	TGTGCCAGCTCACCACCGTCCAGGGGTGAGCAGTACTTC
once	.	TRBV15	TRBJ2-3	CATSSYRDTQYF	TGTGCCACCAGCAGCTACAGGGATACGCAGTATTTT
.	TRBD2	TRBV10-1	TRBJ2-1	CASSESFAGVSGQFF	TGCGCCAGCAGTGAGTCCTTTGCGGGGGTTTCGGGGCAGTTCTTC
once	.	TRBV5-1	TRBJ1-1	CASSVTGSTEAFF	TGCGCCAGCAGCGTCACAGGGAGCACTGAAGCTTTCTTT